This entry lists 9 T cell receptor beta chains sequenced from one sample in a study of post-analysis software for immune sequencing data (dated by TCRdb to between 2015 and 2016). Their antigens remain unidentified. The method behind the library was PCR. Sequenced on an Illumina HiSeq 2500. Unique molecular identifiers were incorporated into TCR beta cDNA libraries to reduce PCR and sequencing biases. TCRdb reanalyzed the raw reads on its own, using fastp at Q25 for trimming and MiXCR for clone calling, and kept in-frame beta chains. Each CDR3 protein gets just one entry, which takes the most common genes and DNA from the rows behind it. The sample data list about 770,000 distinct CDR3 sequences, and about 45% of these were observed just once. The ten biggest clones cover roughly 4.9% of the sample. Overall study results and their limits: Patients showed significantly higher frequencies than controls for five TRBV segments, among them TRBV5-6, TRBV5-1 and TRBV20-1.

Sequencing input: blood. These TCRs come from a girl aged 5-17 years with multiple sclerosis.

The chain has TRBV20-1 and TRBJ1-5; no clear D gene. Germline values: CDR1 DFQATT, CDR2 SNEGSKA (reference sequence). V lost 3 bases and J lost 0, with 6 bases in between. This CDR3 has 13 amino acids. The CDR3 loop reads CSASPDSNQPQHF. The CDR3, as DNA: TGCAGTGCTAGTCCAGATAGCAATCAGCCCCAGCATTTT.

J is TRBJ2-7 and V is TRBV20-1, with TRBD2 identical over 10 bases. The CDR3 loop spans 16 amino acids. Germline assignment: CDR1 DFQATT and CDR2 SNEGSKA (reference sequence). J was trimmed by 2 bases and V by 5 bases; bases with no gene match: 12. CDR3 residues: CSAATSGPSVTYEQYF. The CDR3 nucleotides are TGCAGTGCTGCGACTAGCGGGCCCTCGGTAACCTACGAGCAGTACTTC.

This chain links TRBV5-1 with TRBJ2-1; D may be TRBD1 or TRBD2 (6 bases each). Germline loops: CDR1 SGHRS, CDR2 YFSETQ. The CDR3 length is 15 residues. Between the trimmed V and J ends, which lost 1 base and 8 bases, there was a span of 16 bases. Here the CDR3 DNA reads TGCGCCAGCAGCTTGAGGCCGATTAGGGGGGATGAGCAGTTCTTC. Amino acid sequence: CASSLRPIRGDEQFF.

The V and J genes are TRBV11-2 and TRBJ2-5; possibly TRBD2 for D (6 bases). The CDR3 runs 17 residues. In germline, CDR1 is SGHAT, CDR2 FQNNGV. The V end lost 1 base, the J end lost 1 base, and 16 bases lay between the germline ends. DNA for the CDR3: TGTGCCAGCAGCTTAGGCCAATATAGCGGTGCCCAAGAGACCCAGTACTTC. Translation: CASSLGQYSGAQETQYF. Full variable domain (remainder filled in from reference TRBV11-2 and TRBJ2-5): EAGVAQSPRYKIIEKRQSVAFWCNPISGHATLYWYQQILGQGPKLLIQFQNNGVVDDSQLPKDRFSAERLKGVDSTLKIQPAKLEDSAVYLCASSLGQYSGAQETQYFGPGTRLLVL.

As concerns this clonotype: A much larger clone sits a single nucleotide away, making a read error possible. V and J are TRBV2 and TRBJ2-7, with 7 bases fitting TRBD2. This CDR3 comprises 12 residues. Per the germline V gene, CDR1 is SNHLY and CDR2 is FYNNEI. CDR3 sequence reads: CAGSEAGWEQYF. CDR3 in DNA: TGTGCCGGCAGTGAAGCGGGGTGGGAGCAGTACTTC.

This clonotype was seen a handful of times. The CDR3 is CSARSLSSLQETQYF. CDR3 DNA sequence: TGCAGTGCTAGGTCCCTAAGCTCCCTTCAAGAGACCCAGTACTTC. V is TRBV20-1 and J is TRBJ2-5; D remains ambiguous. The CDR3 has 15 residues. Germline V gene data show CDR1 as DFQATT and CDR2 as SNEGSKA (reference sequence). Trimming cost V 3 bases and J 2 bases, with 16 bases left between them.

The chain links TRBV20-1 to TRBJ2-7; D possibly corresponds to TRBD1 (5 bases). CDR3 length: 12 residues. Trimming cost V 6 bases and J 3 bases, with 12 bases left between them. The germline V gene encodes CDR1 DFQATT and CDR2 SNEGSKA (reference sequence). The CDR3 reads CSAVGQGYEQYF. The CDR3 nucleotides read TGCAGTGCAGTAGGTCAGGGCTACGAGCAGTACTTC.

The genes are TRBV20-1 and TRBJ2-1; D perhaps matches TRBD1 (5 bases). This CDR3 spans 18 amino acids. The germline V gene has CDR1 DFQATT and CDR2 SNEGSKA (reference sequence). Trimming removed 5 bases at V and 8 bases at J, with 31 bases between. CDR3 sequence reads: CSASYPLFDLGTGDEQFF. CDR3 DNA: TGCAGTGCTTCATATCCTCTCTTCGACTTAGGTACAGGCGATGAGCAGTTCTTC.

The chain links TRBV12-3 or TRBV12-4 to TRBJ1-6; perhaps TRBD1 as D (5 bases). Trimming removed 5 bases from V and 7 bases from J, with 15 bases in between. The CDR3 loop spans 15 amino acids. The CDR3 region has the DNA TGTGCCAGCAGTGTGCGGTCCGGGGCGAATTCACCCCTCCACTTT. Protein: CASSVRSGANSPLHF.